A single T cell receptor beta chain is shown here with its context. Its antigen is unidentified. This sample stems from a study of cytomegalovirus exposure and HLA in healthy donors. Trimming took 8 bases from V and 7 from J; bases not matched to a gene: 6. CDR3 length: 13 residues. The germline CDR1 and CDR2 sequences are SNHLY and FYNNEI. Study-wide points: Cytomegalovirus-associated status was assigned to about 150 TCR beta chains.

Researchers ran the PCR with 60 Vbeta and 13 Jbeta primers. The data were produced by immunoSEQ multiplex PCR, yet TCRdb's version contains in-frame clones alone and is incomplete. The repertoire has over 95,000 clones, over 65% of them found once; the top ten carry roughly 2.7%. This clonotype was sampled from a female donor in good health and CMV-seronegative. Sequencing was carried out using PBMCs. The V gene is TRBV2, the J gene TRBJ2-1; 9 bases are shared with TRBD1. The CDR3, as DNA: TGTGCCAGCGGGACAGGGAGGCTAAATGAGCAGTTCTTC. Translating it yields CASGTGRLNEQFF.